This paragraph covers one TCR beta chain sequence. The CDR3 covers 14 residues. A second PCR, run for about 7 to 12 cycles, used a sample-barcoded 5' primer plus a J-beta primer mix. The authors tagged each cDNA molecule using a template-switch adaptor with 12 random nucleotides. TCRdb re-called the 5' RACE reads through MiXCR, storing one row per CDR3 protein. The sample consists of 750,000 to 950,000 distinct CDR3 sequences, approximately 53% of them appearing once. The data were obtained in a study of blood T cells in healthy people across ages. The genes are TRBV21-1 and TRBJ2-2; the table calls TRBD1, which could not be checked here. TRBV21-1 has pseudogene status. Sequences were obtained from blood. The receptor's source is a man older than 75 in good health. Here the CDR3 reads CAPRARVEAGELFF. CDR3 DNA sequence: TGTGCCCCTCGGGCCCGGGTTGAAGCCGGGGAGCTGTTTTTT.